These 10 T cell receptor beta chains were sequenced from one sample in a study of blood T cells in healthy people across ages. With a J-beta primer mix and a sample-barcoded 5' primer, a second PCR ran 7 to 11 cycles. TCRdb called the 5' RACE reads again in MiXCR, with one record for every CDR3 protein. Of 1.5 million or so distinct CDR3 sequences in the sample, 42% were seen once. Sequencing used blood. These receptor sequences come from a woman in her late teens or twenties in good health.

This clonotype was seen only once. Given a much more abundant clone one base away, this may be a read error. The V and J genes are TRBV29-1 and TRBJ2-3; D might be TRBD2 (6 bases). The germline CDR1 and CDR2 sequences are SQVTM and ANQGSEA. Trimming shortened V by 4 bases and J by 0 bases, and 14 bases separated the two germline ends. This CDR3 comprises 15 residues. The CDR3 nucleotides are TGCAGCGTTGTCGGCGGGGAGCGGAGCACAGATACGCAGTATTTT. It specifies CSVVGGERSTDTQYF.

This clonotype was seen ten or more times. J is TRBJ2-7 and V is TRBV29-1; D is unclear. This CDR3 has 11 amino acids. CDR1 and CDR2 from the germline V gene are SQVTM and ANQGSEA. Between the trimmed V and J ends, which lost 6 bases and 5 bases, there was a span of 11 bases. The CDR3 protein is CSVQQKDEQYF. The CDR3 DNA reads as TGCAGCGTCCAACAAAAGGACGAGCAGTACTTC.

J is TRBJ2-1 and V is TRBV6-5, with 10 positions matching TRBD1. Germline assignment: CDR1 MNHEY and CDR2 SVGAGI. Germline trimming cut 0 bases from V and 4 bases from J; bases unmatched to any gene: 12. This CDR3 is built from 19 residues. The CDR3 region has the DNA TGTGCCAGCAGTTACTCGACCGGTAGCTGGACAGGGGGTTACAATGAGCAGTTCTTC. It codes for CASSYSTGSWTGGYNEQFF.

V gene TRBV28 combines with J gene TRBJ1-4, with D possibly being TRBD1 (5 bases). CDR3 size: 14 residues. V shed 7 bases and J shed 4 bases, with 13 bases lying between them. The germline V gene has CDR1 MDHEN and CDR2 SYDVKM. This CDR3 is CASMLQAFNEKLFF. Written as DNA, the CDR3 is TGTGCCAGCATGCTACAGGCGTTTAATGAAAAACTGTTTTTT.

This clonotype was observed a few times. The chain uses TRBV5-1 and TRBJ2-1; TRBD2 might be the D (6 bases). Near its end, the DNA agrees better with TRBJ2-7, so the J call may be wrong. Per germline, CDR1 SGHRS and CDR2 YFSETQ. This CDR3 spans 16 amino acids. The CDR3 protein is CASSAGLKSSYNEQYF. CDR3 bases: TGCGCCAGCAGCGCGGGACTTAAGAGCTCCTACAATGAGCAGTACTTC.

This clonotype was observed a few times. One end of the junction fails to match germline, which may point to a read error. V gene TRBV29-1 combines with J gene TRBJ2-5; the match to TRBD2 covers 12 bases. Germline V gives CDR1 SQVTM, CDR2 ANQGSEA. CDR3 length: 12 amino acids. The CDR3 loop is CSVLAGGEAQYF. The CDR3 DNA sequence: TGCAGCGTACTAGCGGGGGGAGAGGCCCAGTACTTC. The entire variable domain, with the rest obtained from reference TRBV29-1 and TRBJ2-5, is as follows: SAVISQKPSRDICQRGTSLTIQCQVDSQVTMMFWYRQQPGQSLTLIATANQGSEATYESGFVIDKFPISRPNLTFSTLTVSNMSPEDSSIYLCSVLAGGEAQYFGPGTRLLVL.

The CDR3 DNA reads as TGTGCCAGCAGCCAAGAAGGGGCAGGAGCCTACGAGCAGTACTTC. Translated: CASSQEGAGAYEQYF. V is TRBV3-1 and J is TRBJ2-7; D may be TRBD1 (5 bases). V lost 0 bases, J lost 2 bases, and 11 bases lay in between. This CDR3 spans 15 amino acids. Germline V gene lookup returns CDR1 LGHDT and CDR2 YNNKEL (reference sequence).

This clonotype was detected a few times. The V call is TRBV7-9, the J call TRBJ2-1, with 9 nucleotides matching TRBD1. Germline V gene sequence: CDR1 SEHNR, CDR2 FQNEAQ (reference sequence). V was pared by 8 bases and J by 4 bases, with 6 bases of the junction left unmatched. This CDR3 region has 14 residues. DNA of the CDR3: TGTGCCAGCTTATGGGACAGGGAGTACAATGAGCAGTTCTTC. Translating gives CASLWDREYNEQFF.

The J gene is TRBJ2-1, the V gene TRBV6-6; 9 bases agree with TRBD1. CDR1 and CDR2 from the germline V gene are MNHNY and SVGAGI (reference sequence). After removal of 5 bases from V and 5 bases from J, the junction contained 10 bases not matched to a gene. This CDR3 is built from 16 residues. The CDR3 protein is CASSDTGTGPHNEQFF. CDR3 sequence (DNA): TGTGCCAGCAGTGACACCGGGACAGGGCCCCACAATGAGCAGTTCTTC.

This chain uses TRBV27 with TRBJ1-4; D is ambiguous. Germline assignment: CDR1 MNHEY and CDR2 SMNVEV (reference sequence). CDR3 length: 12 amino acids. V dropped 3 bases and J dropped 3 bases, with 2 bases sitting between them. CDR3: CASSFPNEKLFF. As DNA, the CDR3 is TGTGCCAGCAGTTTCCCTAATGAAAAACTGTTTTTT.